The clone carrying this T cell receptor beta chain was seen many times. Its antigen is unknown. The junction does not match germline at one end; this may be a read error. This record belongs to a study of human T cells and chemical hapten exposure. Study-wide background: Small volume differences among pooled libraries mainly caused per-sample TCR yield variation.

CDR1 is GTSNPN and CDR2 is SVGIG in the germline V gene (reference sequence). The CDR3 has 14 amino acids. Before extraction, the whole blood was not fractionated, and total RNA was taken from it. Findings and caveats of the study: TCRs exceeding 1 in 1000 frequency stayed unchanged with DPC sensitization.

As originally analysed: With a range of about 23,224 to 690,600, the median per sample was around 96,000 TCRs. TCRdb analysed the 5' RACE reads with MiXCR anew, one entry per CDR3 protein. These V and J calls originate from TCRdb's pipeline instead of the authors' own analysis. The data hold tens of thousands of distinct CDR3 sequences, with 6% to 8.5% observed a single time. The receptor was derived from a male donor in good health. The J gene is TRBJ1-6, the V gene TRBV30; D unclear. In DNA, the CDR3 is TGTGCCTGGACAGCGTTCTCCTCTAATTCACCCCTCCACTTT. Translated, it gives CAWTAFSSNSPLHF.